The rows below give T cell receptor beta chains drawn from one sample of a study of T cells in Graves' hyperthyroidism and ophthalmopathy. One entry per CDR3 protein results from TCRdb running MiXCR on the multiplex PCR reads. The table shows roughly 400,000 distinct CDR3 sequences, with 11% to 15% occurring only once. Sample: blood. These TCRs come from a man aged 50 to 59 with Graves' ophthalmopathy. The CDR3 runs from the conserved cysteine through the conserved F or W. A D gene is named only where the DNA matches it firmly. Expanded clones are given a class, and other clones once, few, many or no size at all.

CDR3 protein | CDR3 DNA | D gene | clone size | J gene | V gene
CASSQDIPGGLEQYF | TGTGCCAGCAGCCAAGATATCCCAGGGGGACTCGAGCAGTACTTC | . | . | TRBJ2-7 | TRBV4-2
CASSVWVTSGNTVYF | TGTGCCAGCAGTGTTTGGGTGACCTCTGGAAACACCGTATATTTT | . | . | TRBJ1-3 | TRBV6-2/TRBV6-3
CASTPDESQRLDYGYTF | TGTGCCAGCACCCCTGACGAGAGCCAACGGTTGGACTATGGCTACACCTTC | . | . | TRBJ1-2 | TRBV3-1
CATSRVTGEQFF | TGTGCCACCAGCAGAGTTACGGGAGAGCAGTTCTTC | . | . | TRBJ2-1 | TRBV15
CAISDSGRYGYTF | TGTGCCATCAGTGATTCCGGACGGTATGGCTACACCTTC | . | many | TRBJ1-2 | TRBV10-3
CAKEGSSGTQYF | TGTGCCAAAGAAGGGTCTAGCGGTACGCAGTATTTT | TRBD2 | few | TRBJ2-3 | TRBV7-9
CASKAGGSPLHF | TGTGCCAGCAAGGCGGGTGGCTCACCCCTCCACTTT | . | . | TRBJ1-6 | TRBV28
CASSLDPLWGILYEQYF | TGTGCCAGCTCACTAGACCCCCTTTGGGGTATACTCTACGAGCAGTACTTC | . | once | TRBJ2-7 | TRBV18
CAWSPPNEQFF | TGTGCCTGGAGCCCCCCCAATGAGCAGTTCTTC | . | many | TRBJ2-1 | TRBV30
CASRITPTSTYEQYF | TGTGCCAGCAGGATCACCCCGACTAGTACCTACGAGCAGTACTTC | . | . | TRBJ2-7 | TRBV6-1
CSATAAANTGELFF | TGCAGTGCTACCGCCGCTGCGAACACCGGGGAGCTGTTTTTT | . | few | TRBJ2-2 | TRBV20-1
CASSQGPPGPQHF | TGTGCCAGCAGCCAAGGGCCCCCCGGGCCCCAGCATTTT | . | many | TRBJ1-5 | TRBV14
CASSSPGGLSYEQYF | TGTGCCAGTAGTTCGCCAGGGGGCTTATCTTACGAGCAGTACTTC | TRBD1 | . | TRBJ2-7 | TRBV19
CASRTGGYEQYF | TGTGCCAGCCGGACAGGGGGTTACGAGCAGTACTTC | TRBD1 | many | TRBJ2-7 | TRBV2
CSATEDNEQFF | TGCAGTGCCACAGAGGACAATGAGCAGTTCTTC | . | many | TRBJ2-1 | TRBV20-1
CATSRDPTGYTQYF | TGTGCCACCAGCAGAGATCCCACGGGATATACGCAGTATTTT | . | many | TRBJ2-3 | TRBV15
CASSRGVPETQYF | TGTGCCAGCAGCCGGGGAGTTCCGGAGACCCAGTACTTC | . | . | TRBJ2-5 | TRBV3-1
CASSDVREEYEQYF | TGTGCCAGCAGTGACGTCAGGGAGGAATACGAGCAGTACTTC | . | many | TRBJ2-7 | TRBV2
CSVDDSASGRAGETQYF | TGCAGCGTTGATGATTCCGCTAGCGGGAGGGCTGGAGAGACCCAGTACTTC | TRBD2 | many | TRBJ2-5 | TRBV29-1
CASSRGQVMSEAFF | TGCGCCAGCAGCCGGGGACAGGTGATGTCTGAAGCTTTCTTT | TRBD1 | few | TRBJ1-1 | TRBV5-1
CASSGQPAPTNEKLFF | TGTGCCAGCAGCGGACAGCCGGCGCCAACTAATGAAAAACTGTTTTTT | . | few | TRBJ1-4 | TRBV6-1
CASSQNRAKNYGYTF | TGTGCCAGCAGCCAGAATCGAGCAAAAAACTATGGCTACACCTTC | . | many | TRBJ1-2 | TRBV3-1
CATSDPPGQGKNNEQFF | TGTGCCACCAGTGATCCCCCAGGACAGGGTAAAAACAATGAGCAGTTCTTC | TRBD1 | many | TRBJ2-1 | TRBV24-1
CASGSTGNYEQYF | TGTGCCAGCGGGTCGACAGGGAACTACGAGCAGTACTTC | TRBD1 | many | TRBJ2-7 | TRBV6-1
CASSLAFTGAVGELFF | TGCGCCAGCAGCTTGGCCTTTACCGGGGCGGTCGGGGAGCTGTTTTTT | . | few | TRBJ2-2 | TRBV5-1
CASSDVGTGFQGYGYTF | TGCGCCAGCAGTGACGTGGGGACAGGCTTCCAAGGTTATGGCTACACCTTC | TRBD1 | . | TRBJ1-2 | TRBV10-2
CASSVLEGATEAFF | TGTGCCAGCAGTGTGCTGGAGGGGGCTACTGAAGCTTTCTTT | TRBD1 | many | TRBJ1-1 | TRBV2
CSAKTGGGNQPQHF | TGCAGTGCTAAGACAGGGGGTGGCAATCAGCCCCAGCATTTT | TRBD1 | many | TRBJ1-5 | TRBV20-1
CASSLGLAGPSYEQYF | TGTGCCAGCAGCCTGGGACTAGCGGGCCCCTCCTACGAGCAGTACTTC | TRBD2 | . | TRBJ2-7 | TRBV6-2/TRBV6-3
CASSFGSQIEEYF | TGCGCCAGCAGCTTCGGCAGTCAGATTGAGGAGTACTTC | . | many | TRBJ2-7 | TRBV5-1
CASGQDYNEQFF | TGTGCCAGCGGACAGGACTACAATGAGCAGTTCTTC | TRBD1 | many | TRBJ2-1 | TRBV6-1
CASGFKNIQYF | TGTGCCAGCGGGTTCAAAAACATTCAGTACTTC | . | . | TRBJ2-4 | TRBV7-9